This T cell receptor (beta chain) emerged from a study of CD4+ T cells in melanoma (dated by TCRdb to the early 2020s). About the investigation overall: The study examined neoantigen-specific CD4+ T cells in human melanoma. Summary of the overall study and its limitations: The report described a correlation between neoantigen-specific CD4+ T cells and the function of CD8+ T cells, macrophages and B cells. According to the report, neoantigen-specific CD4+ T cells in melanoma displayed diverse differentiation states.

The germline V gene (reference sequence) yields SGHNT for CDR1 and YYREEE for CDR2. From its cysteine to its phenylalanine, the CDR3 spans 15 amino acids. The sequence is cut down to CDR3 DNA, 45 bases in frame from base 1. For this chain, trimming is 2 bases at the V end and 2 bases at the J end, and the number of junction bases without a gene match is 3. The library was generated by the immunoSEQ multiplex PCR assay. TCRdb took this table from immuneACCESS and kept in-frame rearrangements with V and J called. Such tables lack part of the clones; where checked against another copy, unresolved V genes explain under half of the gap, and the rest is unexplained. The sample table holds about 13,000 clones, of which 68% were seen once. The ten largest account for 18% of the sample. Note on this clone: Its antigen specificity is not known. No much larger clone is present one base from it, and per-base qualities are unavailable.

Patients with melanoma were used as donors. The chain is made from TRBV5-4 and TRBJ1-1; TRBD1 lines up with 10 middle nucleotides. This clonotype was obtained from a human donor with melanoma. What was sequenced was cells from a culture (not recorded whether cultured in vitro). The CDR3 region has the sequence CASSLGQGVNTEAFF. The nucleotide sequence is given as TGTGCCAGCAGCTTAGGACAGGGGGTAAACACTGAAGCTTTCTTT.